The T cell receptor (beta chain) described here comes from a study of radiotherapy plus CTLA-4 blockade in lung cancer. As for the study in general: Overall, 18% of patients showed an objective response, while 25% to 35% attained disease control. Whole-study results and caveats: Among blood TCR repertoires after radiotherapy plus ipilimumab, tumor-derived clones expanded. With interferon-beta, early dynamics of blood T cell clones were reported to best predict response.

Per the germline V gene, CDR1 is SGHDT and CDR2 is YYEEEE. V was shortened by 2 bases and J by 3 bases, with 14 bases between the two germline ends. This CDR3 is built from 15 residues. This table comes from immunoSEQ multiplex PCR, and its TCRdb copy is limited to in-frame clones, with some not included. The table includes about 120,000 clones, more than 75% detected once. A word on this clone: Its antigen is not identified.

The receptor's source is a human donor with non-small cell lung cancer that progressed on radiotherapy plus ipilimumab. Some clones in this sample may be carry-over from other donors' samples. The source material was peripheral blood, sampled from a patient treated with radiotherapy plus ipilimumab. This chain joins TRBV5-6 and TRBJ1-1; D unresolved. The CDR3 DNA reads TGTGCCAGCAGCTTAACCCTGTTAGGGTACACTGAAGCTTTCTTT. Translated: CASSLTLLGYTEAFF.